This TCR beta chain is from a study of neurological immune-mediated disorders (dated by TCRdb to between 2018 and 2021). Looking at the study overall: Among the roughly 34 multiple sclerosis patients, relapsing-remitting MS was present in 31 and secondary progressive MS was present in 3. The roughly 100 TCR-beta libraries included longitudinal samples, technical triplicates and paired sorted CD4+ and CD8+ T-cell subsets alongside PBMC samples. Of the approximately 68 subjects in the cohort, some 14 were HAM/TSP patients, roughly 34 were multiple sclerosis patients, and some 20 were healthy controls. Peripheral blood TCR-beta repertoires from patients with HTLV-I-associated myelopathy (HAM/TSP), patients with multiple sclerosis, and healthy controls were compared in the study using UMI-based sequencing. Overall study outcomes, separate from this receptor: In phylogenetic analysis, the repertoires of 18 of 34 MS patients grouped into a cluster of related CDR3 sequences, which suggests a possible signature at the repertoire level. The MS cluster showed no association with clinical or MRI features, and the authors stated that larger cohorts are needed. The highest TCR clonal expansion was observed in HAM/TSP patients, whereas the lowest was observed in MS patients, even when compared with healthy controls. No identical CDR3 amino acid sequences were found to be shared among expanded clones across subjects, suggesting that TCR-beta repertoires were private in all groups.

For unsorted PBMC libraries, 2 million PBMCs were used after storage in RNAlater at -80 degrees C until RNA extraction. Multiple sclerosis patients were enrolled in a US clinical protocol evaluating disease progression by magnetic resonance imaging. Peripheral blood was subjected to Ficoll-Hypaque density gradient centrifugation to isolate PBMCs, which were then cryopreserved in liquid nitrogen. cDNA synthesis used template-switch 5'RACE with a primer carrying a 10-nucleotide random unique molecular identifier tagging each TCR transcript. Each sequencing run produced over 200 million TCR-beta sequences covering 15-18 subjects. The RNeasy kit was used to extract total RNA. The KAPA Real-time Library Amplification kit was used to amplify TCR-beta VDJ regions with primers targeting the TCR constant region and the 5'RACE anchor. A first PCR added sample indexes and Illumina adaptors, and a second PCR then raised library yield. After purification with Ampure beads, the TCR product of roughly 650 bp was size-selected on a 2% E-gel SizeSelection system. Before pooling, libraries had their quality checked on a Bioanalyzer, their concentration measured with Qubit, and their quantity determined with the Kapa Library Quantification kit. Paired-end 2 x 150 bp sequencing of the libraries was performed on an Illumina HiSeq 2500. To increase sequence diversity, about 25-31% phiX was spiked into each library pool. Processing in the source paper ran as follows. The quality-filtered reads were processed with the UMI-based MiGEC pipeline, whose error correction step removed more than 75% of the raw TCR sequences. VDJ genes were aligned to IMGT germline references, and each clonotype was defined by a unique CDR3 amino acid sequence together with V-J genes. Clonal expansion, Shannon diversity, and CDR3 relatedness (CalcPairwiseDistances, ClusterSamples) were evaluated with VDJtools, and phylogenetic trees were built with CLCbio workbench. Clones with at least 8 unique UMIs were defined as expanded, with this threshold being based on coefficient-of-variation modelling across technical triplicates. The public reads were reanalyzed by TCRdb: fastp trimming at Q25, MiXCR alignment, in-frame beta chains only. All rows with the same CDR3 protein become a single entry with the most common DNA and genes. TCRdb assigned the V and J calls; the authors' analysis was not used. This sample has nearly 60,000 distinct CDR3 sequences in its table, and 3% to 4% of those were observed once. The ten largest account for approximately 7.1% of the sample.

Reading the germline V gene gives CDR1 SGHRS and CDR2 YFSETQ. From its cysteine to its phenylalanine, the CDR3 spans 13 amino acids. Only the CDR3 DNA stays, 39 bases, in frame from base 1. V was cut back by 1 base and J by 5 bases, leaving a gap of 9 bases between them. This clonotype was seen repeatedly, ten times or more. Its cognate antigen has yet to be identified. Per-nucleotide qualities are absent, and no much larger clonotype sits a single base away. This chain joins TRBV5-1 to TRBJ2-5; possibly the D gene is TRBD2, per 5 matching bases. The specimen sequenced was PBMCs. The TCR comes from a woman between 55 and 75 years old with multiple sclerosis. In nucleotides, the sequence is TGCGCCAGCAGCTTGAGTGGAGGCGAGACCCAGTACTTC. The encoded protein is CASSLSGGETQYF. When the CDR3 is completed using the reference TRBV5-1 and TRBJ2-5 genes on either side, the full variable domain is KAGVTQTPRYLIKTRGQQVTLSCSPISGHRSVSWYQQTPGQGLQFLFEYFSETQRNKGNFPGRFSGRQFSNSRSEMNVSTLELGDSALYLCASSLSGGETQYFGPGTRLLVL.